This T cell receptor beta chain stems from a study of T cells expressing NK-cell markers. Study at large: Sorted T-cell subsets CD3+CD56+NKG2C+, CD3+CD56+NKG2C- and CD3+CD56-NKG2C+ were TCR beta-sequenced. Of eight sequenced donors, seven were HCMV-seropositive and one HCMV-seronegative.

Libraries used 5'RACE template switching adding universal primer site and UMIs. After re-calling the 5' RACE reads, TCRdb lists one entry per CDR3 protein, DNA absent. Here the sample table reports 350,000 to 450,000 distinct CDR3 sequences. This CDR3 has 15 residues. On this clonotype itself: Its antigen remains unidentified.

Study-wide results and limits: Whether expanded NKG2C+ T cell clones recognized HCMV stayed uncertain.

Sequenced: blood T cells: a sorted CD56 or NKG2C T cell subset, CD4+ or CD8+ T cells, or bulk PBMC T cells (not recorded which). The source is a man aged 18-75 years in good health. The chain carries TRBV12-3 or TRBV12-4 and TRBJ2-5; TCRdb designates TRBD2, a call that cannot be tested without DNA. CDR3 in amino acids: CASTKGGYELETQYF.